This T cell receptor (beta chain) came from a study of cytomegalovirus exposure and HLA in healthy donors. Looking at the study overall: HLA-typed donors were the source of approximately 80 million unique TCRs, which an early data release held.

The J segment lost 5 bases and the V segment lost 5 bases, leaving 12 bases of the junction unmatched. CDR1 and CDR2 (germline): SEHNR, FQNEAQ (reference sequence). This CDR3 has 16 residues. Notes on this clone: Antigen unknown.

Broader study findings: The authors later found HLA-associated TCR beta chains more clonally expanded than equally common others. In a later analysis, at a false discovery rate of 0.05, approximately 18,000 TCR beta sequences were associated with HLA alleles. Some V segments, including TRBV6-2 and TRBV6-3, were excluded as indistinguishable.

A multiplex PCR was run with 60 Vbeta primers and 13 Jbeta primers. The assay was immunoSEQ multiplex PCR, and TCRdb's table has in-frame clones only and misses some. The data show 160,000 or so clones, with roughly 87% seen just once and 0.85% to 1% held by the top ten. Sequencing used PBMCs. The rearrangement uses TRBV7-9 and TRBJ2-7, with TRBD2 matching over 10 bases. The clonotype originates from a woman in her 30s in good health and CMV-seronegative. CDR3 amino acids: CASSRERGGRVHEQYF. In nucleotides, the CDR3 is TGTGCCAGCAGCCGTGAGCGGGGGGGGCGCGTCCACGAGCAGTACTTC. Filled out from reference TRBV7-9 and TRBJ2-7, the complete variable domain reads DTGVSQNPRHKITKRGQNVTFRCDPISEHNRLYWYRQTLGQGPEFLTYFQNEAQLEKSRLLSDRFSAERPKGSFSTLEIQRTEQGDSAMYLCASSRERGGRVHEQYFGPGTRLTVT.